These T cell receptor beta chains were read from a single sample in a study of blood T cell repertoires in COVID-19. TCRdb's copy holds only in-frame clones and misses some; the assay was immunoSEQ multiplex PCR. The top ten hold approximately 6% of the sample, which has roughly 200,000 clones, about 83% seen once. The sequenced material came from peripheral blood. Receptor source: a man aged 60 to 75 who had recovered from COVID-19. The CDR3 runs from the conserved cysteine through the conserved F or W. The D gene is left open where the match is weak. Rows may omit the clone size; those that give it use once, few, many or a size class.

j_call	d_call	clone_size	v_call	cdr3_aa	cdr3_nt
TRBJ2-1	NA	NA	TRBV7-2	CASSLRGGYNEQFF	TGTGCCAGCAGCTTGCGTGGGGGGTACAATGAGCAGTTCTTC
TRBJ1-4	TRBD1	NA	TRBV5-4	CASSFDRASRNEKLFF	TGTGCCAGCAGCTTTGACAGGGCCAGTAGAAATGAAAAACTGTTTTTT
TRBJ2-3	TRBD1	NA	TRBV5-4	CASSPGQGATSGTDTQYF	TGTGCCAGCAGCCCGGGACAGGGGGCGACTAGCGGCACAGATACGCAGTATTTT
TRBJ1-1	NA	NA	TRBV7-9	CASSSGRGNTEAFF	TGTGCCAGCAGCTCCGGCCGGGGGAACACTGAAGCTTTCTTT
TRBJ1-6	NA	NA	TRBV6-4	CASRLAGNPLSALHF	TGTGCCAGCAGATTGGCAGGAAACCCACTCTCGGCCCTCCACTTT
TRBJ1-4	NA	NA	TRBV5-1	CASSQLNEKLFF	TGCGCCAGCAGCCAACTTAATGAAAAACTGTTTTTT
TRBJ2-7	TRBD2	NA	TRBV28	CACCSGSFYEQYF	TGTGCATGCTGTAGCGGGAGTTTCTACGAGCAGTACTTC
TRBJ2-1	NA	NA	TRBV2	CASIRINEQFF	TGTGCCAGCATCAGGATCAATGAGCAGTTCTTC
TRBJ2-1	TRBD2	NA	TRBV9	CASSGLAGGINEQFF	TGTGCCAGCAGCGGCTTAGCGGGGGGAATCAATGAGCAGTTCTTC
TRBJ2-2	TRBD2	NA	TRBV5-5	CASSGLAGGNTGELFF	TGTGCCAGCAGCGGACTAGCGGGGGGGAACACCGGGGAGCTGTTTTTT
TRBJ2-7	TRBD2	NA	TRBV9	CASSAGRASSYEQYF	TGTGCCAGCAGCGCCGGGAGGGCGAGCTCCTACGAGCAGTACTTC
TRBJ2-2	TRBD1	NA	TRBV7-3	CASSWGQGDTGELFF	TGTGCCAGCAGCTGGGGACAGGGAGACACCGGGGAGCTGTTTTTT
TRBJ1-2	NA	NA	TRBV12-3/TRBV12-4	CASEGSNYGYTF	TGTGCCAGCGAGGGATCAAACTATGGCTACACCTTC
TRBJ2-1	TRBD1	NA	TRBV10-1	CASSAQGHNEQFF	TGCGCCAGCAGTGCACAGGGGCACAATGAGCAGTTCTTC
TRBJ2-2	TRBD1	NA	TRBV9	CASTNTGTGGFGELFF	TGTGCCAGCACCAATACCGGGACAGGGGGCTTCGGGGAGCTGTTTTTT
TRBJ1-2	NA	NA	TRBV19	CASSPPGPRRYGYTF	TGTGCCAGTAGTCCCCCCGGTCCCCGGAGGTATGGCTACACCTTC
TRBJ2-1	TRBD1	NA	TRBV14	CASSWDRAAPEQFF	TGTGCCAGCAGCTGGGACAGGGCGGCCCCAGAGCAGTTCTTC
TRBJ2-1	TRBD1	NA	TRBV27	CASSRRDRGLYNEQFF	TGTGCCAGCAGTCGAAGGGACAGGGGACTCTACAATGAGCAGTTCTTC
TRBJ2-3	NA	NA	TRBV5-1	CASSYGPGQTTDTQYF	TGCGCCAGCAGCTATGGACCAGGACAGACCACAGATACGCAGTATTTT
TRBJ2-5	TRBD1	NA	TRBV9	CASSFWTGREETQYF	TGTGCCAGCAGCTTCTGGACAGGACGGGAAGAGACCCAGTACTTC
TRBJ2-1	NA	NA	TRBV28	CASSFLRLYNEQFF	TGTGCCAGCAGTTTCCTCAGGCTTTACAATGAGCAGTTCTTC
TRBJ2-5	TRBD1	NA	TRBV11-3	CASSPGDRWEKQETQYF	TGTGCCAGCAGCCCCGGGGACAGGTGGGAGAAACAAGAGACCCAGTACTTC
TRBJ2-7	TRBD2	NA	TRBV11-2	CASSWGGTYEQYF	TGTGCCAGCTCCTGGGGGGGGACCTACGAGCAGTACTTC
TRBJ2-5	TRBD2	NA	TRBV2	CASKGRSGGDQETQYF	TGTGCCAGCAAAGGGAGGTCTGGGGGGGACCAAGAGACCCAGTACTTC
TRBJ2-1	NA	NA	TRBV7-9	CASTHLALNEQFF	TGTGCCAGCACCCATCTGGCTTTAAATGAGCAGTTCTTC
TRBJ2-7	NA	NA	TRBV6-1	CASSEARAGAFYEQYF	TGTGCCAGCAGTGAAGCCCGGGCGGGGGCCTTCTACGAGCAGTACTTC
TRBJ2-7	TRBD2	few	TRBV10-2	CATASTLAGGYEQYF	TGCGCCACCGCATCCACACTAGCGGGAGGGTACGAGCAGTACTTC
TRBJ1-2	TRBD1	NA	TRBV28	CATNLDRVPYGYTF	TGTGCCACTAACCTGGACAGGGTTCCCTATGGCTACACCTTC
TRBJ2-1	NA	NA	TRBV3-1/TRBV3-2	CASSPDWNNEQFF	TGTGCCAGCAGCCCGGACTGGAACAATGAGCAGTTCTTC
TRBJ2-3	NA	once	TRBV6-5	CASSLTLFGGDTQYF	TGTGCCAGCAGTTTGACCTTATTTGGCGGAGATACGCAGTATTTT
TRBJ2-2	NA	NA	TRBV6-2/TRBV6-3	CASTPVSTGELFF	TGTGCCAGCACCCCAGTGAGCACCGGGGAGCTGTTTTTT
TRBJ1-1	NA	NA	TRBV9	CASSPEVGGVTEAFF	TGTGCCAGCAGCCCAGAGGTAGGGGGGGTCACTGAAGCTTTCTTT
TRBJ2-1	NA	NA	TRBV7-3	CASSPLPKRLNYNEQFF	TGTGCCAGCAGCCCCCTCCCGAAACGCCTAAACTACAATGAGCAGTTCTTC
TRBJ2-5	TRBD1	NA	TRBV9	CASSVRDRVYQETQYF	TGTGCCAGCAGCGTAAGGGACAGGGTGTACCAAGAGACCCAGTACTTC
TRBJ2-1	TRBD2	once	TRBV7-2	CAGSLGMGTSGNGEQFF	TGTGCCGGCAGCTTAGGAATGGGGACTAGCGGGAACGGTGAGCAGTTCTTC